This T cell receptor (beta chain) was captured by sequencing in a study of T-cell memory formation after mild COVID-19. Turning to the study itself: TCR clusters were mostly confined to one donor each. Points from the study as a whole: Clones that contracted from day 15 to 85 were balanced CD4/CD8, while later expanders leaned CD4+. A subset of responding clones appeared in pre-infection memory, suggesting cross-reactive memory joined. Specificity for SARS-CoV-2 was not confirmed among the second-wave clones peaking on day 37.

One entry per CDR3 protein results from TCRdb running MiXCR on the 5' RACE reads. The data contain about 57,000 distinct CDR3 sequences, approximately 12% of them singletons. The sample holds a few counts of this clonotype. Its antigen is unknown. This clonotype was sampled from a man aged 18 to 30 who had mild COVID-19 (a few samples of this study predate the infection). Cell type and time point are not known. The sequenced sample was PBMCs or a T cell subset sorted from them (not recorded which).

CDR3 sequence (DNA): TGTGCCAGCAGCTTAGGGTGGGACAGGGATGCAACTAATGAAAAACTGTTTTTT. This translates into CASSLGWDRDATNEKLFF. V is TRBV7-2 and J is TRBJ1-4, with 9 bases fitting TRBD1. Germline V gene lookup returns CDR1 SGHTA and CDR2 FQGNSA. V trimming: 1 base; J trimming: 0 bases; junction bases outside the gene matches: 6. This CDR3 region has 18 residues.